A selection of T cell receptor beta chains follows, all from one sample in a study of regulatory T cells in long-lasting Graves disease. TCRdb passed the multiplex PCR reads through MiXCR, listing each CDR3 protein once. Seen here are a few hundred thousand distinct CDR3 sequences, about a quarter observed once, and the top ten hold about 27%. Material: peripheral blood mononuclear cells (PBMCs), obtained when the disease was refractory, from a patient treated with antithyroid drugs. These receptor sequences come from a female donor with Graves disease. Both conserved end residues are trimmed from each CDR3. A D gene is named only where the DNA matches it firmly.

TRBD2 | TRBV11-2 | ASSSGLVPGELF
- | TRBV6-1 | ASSLNRYSSYT
- | TRBV29-1 | SVETDGPSGVYEQY
- | TRBV29-1 | SVVVSEGSPLH
- | TRBV6-1 | ASTAWTAMNTEAF
TRBD1 | TRBV6-2/TRBV6-3 | ASTKTGTGGVQPQH
- | TRBV20-1 | SARLGNPGEQY
- | TRBV7-2 | ASSHSQGRVYEQY
TRBD1 | TRBV28 | ASSSPRGRKETQY
TRBD1 | TRBV6-2/TRBV6-3 | ASRPRYPGTGAYEQY
- | TRBV7-2 | ASSPMGGVELHEQY
TRBD1 | TRBV7-3 | ASSWTGLNTGELF
TRBD1 | TRBV5-1 | ASGLLQGQGYGYT
TRBD2 | TRBV20-1 | SAPRTSGRMVEQY
- | TRBV29-1 | SVERGGTDTQY
TRBD2 | TRBV11-2 | ASSLRGRAGPNTGELF
- | TRBV5-1 | ASSFRDNSYEQY
- | TRBV13 | ASSFRDTNTEAF
TRBD1 | TRBV24-1 | ATSDFVDRGLDTQY
- | TRBV10-3 | AISGQDNQPQH
TRBD1 | TRBV29-1 | SVDGTALSYGYT
- | TRBV27 | ASSLGQITEAF
- | TRBV5-5 | ASSRGPGSYEQY
- | TRBV30 | AWSEVDYEQY
TRBD1 | TRBV5-5 | ASSTTGTGVFDEQY
TRBD1 | TRBV14 | ASSQDTGQGYYNEQF
TRBD2 | TRBV28 | ASSAGLAGVSGANVLT
TRBD2 | TRBV2 | ASSVMGLADEQF
TRBD2 | TRBV5-1 | ASSLETSGKKTQETQY
TRBD2 | TRBV4-1 | ASSHQPGIAGQETQY
- | TRBV6-2/TRBV6-3 | ASSYSDWAIGYT
TRBD1 | TRBV20-1 | SARVRGGLNTEAF
TRBD1 | TRBV14 | ASSHATGAGELF
TRBD2 | TRBV20-1 | SARDSSGPTYEQY
- | TRBV5-8 | ASSMDGSPLH
- | TRBV5-5 | ASSLMEFFYEQY
- | TRBV28 | ASRLTGTPTYEQY
- | TRBV10-3 | AISESRDPREQY
- | TRBV19 | ASKPPGARETQY
TRBD1 | TRBV27 | ASSKTGVRNTGELF
TRBD1 | TRBV28 | ASSSTGTGKNIQY
TRBD1 | TRBV5-1 | ASRRDRESPLH
TRBD1 | TRBV5-1 | ASSFRTGFYEQY
TRBD1 | TRBV28 | ASRGQGGGRAF
- | TRBV2 | ASSEQGMNTEAF
- | TRBV12-3/TRBV12-4 | ASRSGSGSPLH
- | TRBV6-2/TRBV6-3 | ASSIGTDFYEQY
- | TRBV29-1 | SVARDQYGYT
TRBD1 | TRBV19 | ASSGQVSGANVLT
- | TRBV28 | ASTPFGGLERSYEQY
TRBD1 | TRBV6-1 | ASNRGVNTGELF
TRBD1 | TRBV7-9 | ASSSLDRDYEQY
- | TRBV30 | AWRFQPNTEAF
- | TRBV11-2 | ASSSGVSYGYT
TRBD1 | TRBV12-3/TRBV12-4 | ASRGQISNQPQH
TRBD1 | TRBV25-1 | ASSEWDRVDEKLF
- | TRBV24-1 | ATSGGARKTQY
- | TRBV6-9 | ASSYARAGYEAF
TRBD1 | TRBV6-1 | ASTTGGEETQY